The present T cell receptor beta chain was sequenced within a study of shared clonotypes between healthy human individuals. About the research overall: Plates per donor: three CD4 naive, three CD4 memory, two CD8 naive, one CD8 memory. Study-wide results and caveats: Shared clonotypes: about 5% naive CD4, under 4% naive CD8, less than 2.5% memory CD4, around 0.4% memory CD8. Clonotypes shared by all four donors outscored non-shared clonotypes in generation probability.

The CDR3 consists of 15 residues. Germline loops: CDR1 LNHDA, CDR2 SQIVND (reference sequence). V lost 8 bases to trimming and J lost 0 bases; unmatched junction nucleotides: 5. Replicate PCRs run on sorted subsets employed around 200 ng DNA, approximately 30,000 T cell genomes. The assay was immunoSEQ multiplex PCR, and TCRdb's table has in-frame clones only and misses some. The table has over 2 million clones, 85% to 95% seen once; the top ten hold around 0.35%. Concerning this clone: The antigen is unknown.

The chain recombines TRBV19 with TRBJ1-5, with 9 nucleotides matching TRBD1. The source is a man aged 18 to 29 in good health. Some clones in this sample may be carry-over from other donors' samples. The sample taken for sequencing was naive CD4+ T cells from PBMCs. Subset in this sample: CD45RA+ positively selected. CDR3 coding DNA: TGTGCCAGTGGGGACAGGGCTTATAGCAATCAGCCCCAGCATTTT. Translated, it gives CASGDRAYSNQPQHF. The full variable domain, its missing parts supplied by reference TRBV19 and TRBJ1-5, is DGGITQSPKYLFRKEGQNVTLSCEQNLNHDAMYWYRQDPGQGLRLIYYSQIVNDFQKGDIAEGYSVSREKKESFPLTVTSAQKNPTAFYLCASGDRAYSNQPQHFGDGTRLSIL.